Sequencing of this TCR beta chain was carried out in a study of T cell repertoires in cytomegalovirus infection. Study summary: The authors relied on CMV epitopes, both recently identified HLA-C-restricted and well-studied HLA-B-restricted. CMV infection and matching HLA type were both indicated by public TCR beta signatures.

MiXCR, applied by TCRdb to the reads, yields one record per CDR3 protein. The sample yields around 200,000 distinct CDR3 sequences, about 39% seen once. There are a few counts of this clonotype. Antigen unknown. The CDR3 is 14 amino acids. Germline lookup yields CDR1 ENHRY and CDR2 SYGVKD. The ends were cut back, 4 bases at V and 5 bases at J, with 14 bases in the middle. Findings and caveats of the study: The ex vivo response was dominated by HLA-C-restricted CMV-specific TCR beta clonotypes. Summed public TCR beta family frequency identified CMV carriers bearing the relevant HLA.

This TCR was recovered from a human donor in good health (CMV status not recorded). Some clones in this sample may be carry-over from other donors' samples. The chain joins TRBV10-3 to TRBJ2-5, with D perhaps assigned TRBD1 or TRBD2 (5 bases each). The specimen was CD8+ T cells from cultured PBMCs, collected from culture after CMV antigen stimulation. For the CDR3, the DNA is TGTGCCATCAGTGGTCGAGGGGCGGCGGAGACCCAGTACTTC. As protein: CAISGRGAAETQYF.